A single sample gave rise to the 31 T cell receptor beta chains below, sequenced in a study of blood T cells in healthy people across ages. For the second PCR, which ran for about 6 to 12 cycles, a sample-barcoded 5' primer and a J-beta primer mix were used. In TCRdb, the 5' RACE reads were re-called with MiXCR into one record per CDR3 protein. The table shows around 1.5 million distinct CDR3 sequences, with 42% occurring only once. Sequences were obtained from blood. These receptors originate from a young woman in good health.

This clonotype turned up a few times. CDR3 bases: TGCAGTGCTAGAGGCGGGCCAACGAAGGGGGAGACCCAGTACTTC. It yields the protein CSARGGPTKGETQYF. The chain recombines TRBV20-1 with TRBJ2-5; D possibly matches TRBD1 or TRBD2 (5 bases each). The V end lost 1 base, the J end lost 5 bases, and 17 bases lay between the germline ends. The CDR3 covers 15 residues. Germline loops: CDR1 DFQATT, CDR2 SNEGSKA (reference sequence).

This clonotype was observed a handful of times. The chain employs TRBV7-9 and TRBJ1-2; D perhaps matches TRBD1 (5 bases). CDR3 length equals 15 residues. The V gene's germline CDR1 is SEHNR and CDR2 FQNEAQ (reference sequence). Trimming pared 1 base from V and 8 bases from J, leaving 17 bases between. This CDR3 reads CASSLGAGKNRGYTF. For the CDR3, the DNA is TGTGCCAGCAGCTTAGGTGCCGGGAAAAACAGGGGCTACACCTTC.

About this clonotype: Compared with germline, one end of the junction differs, possibly owing to a read error. This chain joins TRBV15 and TRBJ1-2; D unresolved. Germline V gene data show CDR1 as LNHNV and CDR2 as YYDKDF (reference sequence). This CDR3 is 17 amino acids long. The CDR3 bases are TGTGCCACCAGCAGAGATCCACCCCTTGGACCTAACTATGGCTGCACCTTC. It is translated as CATSRDPPLGPNYGCTF.

In this sample, this clonotype turned up a few times. The genes are TRBV6-6 and TRBJ2-5; D is uncertain. This CDR3 has 11 amino acids. Germline V CDR1 and CDR2: MNHNY, SVGAGI (reference sequence). This CDR3 reads CVAGWGETQYF. CDR3 nucleotide sequence: TGTGTCGCCGGGTGGGGAGAGACCCAGTACTTC.

This clonotype was found a few times. J is TRBJ1-2 and V is TRBV10-3, with D possibly being TRBD1 (5 bases). Germline lookup yields CDR1 ENHRY and CDR2 SYGVKD. Trimming stripped 0 bases from V and 3 bases from J, with 11 bases between. The CDR3 is 15 amino acids. The CDR3 DNA reads as TGTGCCATCAGTGAGTCTTGGCAGGGTGACTATGGCTACACCTTC. It codes for CAISESWQGDYGYTF.

This clonotype was seen many times. V usage is TRBV7-2 and J usage is TRBJ2-1, with unresolved D. Germline CDR1 is SGHTA and CDR2 is FQGNSA. This CDR3 has 12 amino acids. V was pared by 3 bases and J by 5 bases, with 5 bases between. The CDR3 region has the DNA TGTGCCAGCAGCTTTCTAAACAATGAGCAGTTCTTC. It translates to CASSFLNNEQFF.

V gene TRBV4-1 combines with J gene TRBJ2-7; D could derive from TRBD1 or TRBD2 (6 bases each). Trimming cost V 1 base and J 4 bases, with 11 bases left between them. CDR1 and CDR2 (germline): MGHRA, YSYEKL. The CDR3 extends over 14 amino acids. CDR3 DNA: TGCGCCAGCAGCCAAGTGGGGGGCAGGTACGAGCAGTACTTC. Its protein product is CASSQVGGRYEQYF.

The chain combines TRBV6-6 with TRBJ2-7, with 9 bases fitting TRBD1. The CDR3 runs to 15 residues. Germline V gives CDR1 MNHNY, CDR2 SVGAGI (reference sequence). Losses at the gene ends were 2 bases for V and 7 bases for J; bases not matched to a gene: 9. CDR3 amino acids: CASSYVGTGTVEQYF. CDR3 DNA sequence: TGTGCCAGCAGTTACGTCGGGACAGGGACGGTGGAGCAGTACTTC.

The chain links TRBV5-6 to TRBJ2-1; perhaps TRBD2 as D (5 bases). The CDR3 is made up of 15 amino acids. The germline V and J ends were trimmed by 4 bases and 5 bases, with 16 bases remaining between them. The germline gives CDR1 SGHDT, CDR2 YYEEEE. The CDR3 nucleotides read TGTGCCAGCAGCCCACGGACGGGGTCCAACAATGAGCAGTTCTTC. Translating it yields CASSPRTGSNNEQFF.

V and J are TRBV4-1 and TRBJ1-5; D unclear. The CDR3 contains 16 residues. Looked up from germline, CDR1 is MGHRA and CDR2 is YSYEKL. With 4 bases removed from V and 3 bases from J, the gap between germline ends came to 16 bases. CDR3 residues: CASSPEGSQFNQPQHF. The CDR3 region has the DNA TGCGCCAGCAGCCCGGAGGGTTCTCAATTCAATCAGCCCCAGCATTTT.

V usage is TRBV20-1 and J usage is TRBJ2-7; D is undetermined. This CDR3 is 12 amino acids long. The V gene's germline CDR1 is DFQATT and CDR2 SNEGSKA (reference sequence). Trimming cost V 3 bases and J 3 bases, with 9 bases left between them. CDR3 residues: CSASSGRYEQYF. The CDR3 DNA is TGCAGTGCTAGTTCTGGACGCTACGAGCAGTACTTC.

The chain employs TRBV10-3 and TRBJ2-3, with D possibly TRBD1 on 6 matching bases. The CDR3 is made up of 12 amino acids. Per germline, CDR1 ENHRY and CDR2 SYGVKD. Trimming stripped 6 bases from V and 5 bases from J, with 9 bases between. CDR3: CAISRGEDTQYF. CDR3 DNA sequence: TGTGCCATCAGCAGGGGAGAAGATACGCAGTATTTT.

The V call is TRBV10-1, the J call TRBJ1-5; possibly TRBD1 for D (5 bases). The germline CDR1 and CDR2 sequences are WNHNN and SYGVQD (reference sequence). This CDR3 is built from 13 residues. Trimming removed 3 bases from V and 11 bases from J, with 14 bases in between. DNA of the CDR3: TGCGCCAGCAGTGAACAGGTCCAATCGGCCCAGCATTTT. Protein product: CASSEQVQSAQHF.

This clonotype showed up just a few times. The rearrangement joins TRBV20-1 to TRBJ2-7; no clear D. Germline lookup yields CDR1 DFQATT and CDR2 SNEGSKA (reference sequence). Trimming took off 2 bases at V and 0 bases at J, with 2 bases between the two ends. The CDR3 is 11 amino acids. The CDR3 region is CSARSSYEQYF. CDR3 nucleotide sequence: TGCAGTGCTAGAAGCTCCTACGAGCAGTACTTC.

This clonotype was counted once. V is TRBV14 and J is TRBJ1-2, with D perhaps TRBD1 (5 bases). Germline CDR1 is SGHDN and CDR2 is FVKESK. The length of the CDR3 is 16 residues. Trimming pared 4 bases from V and 5 bases from J, leaving 20 bases between. The CDR3 spells CASSPGIGVSRYGYTF. CDR3 nucleotide sequence: TGTGCCAGCAGCCCTGGCATAGGGGTGTCTCGGTATGGCTACACCTTC.

The chain carries TRBV12-3 or TRBV12-4 and TRBJ2-3; the match to TRBD1 covers 8 bases. The CDR3 covers 14 residues. The V gene end was trimmed by 5 bases and the J gene end by 6 bases; junction bases not matched to a gene: 7. In DNA form, the CDR3 reads TGTGCCAGCAGTCCACAGACAGGGGCGGATACGCAGTATTTT. Translation gives CASSPQTGADTQYF.

About this clonotype: Given the absence of the conserved phenylalanine or tryptophan at the CDR3 end, a read error is likely. The chain employs TRBV12-3 or TRBV12-4 and TRBJ2-6, with D possibly TRBD2 on 5 matching bases. Trimming took off 6 bases at V and 12 bases at J, with 15 bases between the two ends. This CDR3 has 13 residues. CDR3 amino acids: CASRLDTASVLTV. The CDR3 DNA sequence: TGTGCCAGCAGACTAGACACGGCGAGCGTCCTGACTGTC.

J is TRBJ2-1 and V is TRBV9; weak D call: TRBD2 (6 bases). The CDR3 is 15 residues long. CDR1 and CDR2 from the germline V gene are SGDLS and YYNGEE. The germline V and J ends were trimmed by 0 bases and 7 bases, with 14 bases remaining between them. The CDR3 DNA is TGTGCCAGCAGCGTAGTGGAGGGGCCGAAAAATGAGCAGTTCTTC. This gives the protein CASSVVEGPKNEQFF.

About this clonotype: A read error may produce the germline difference seen at one junction end. This rearrangement joins TRBV25-1 to TRBJ2-1, with D perhaps matching TRBD2 (6 bases). The J call may not be correct, given that the DNA end is closer to TRBJ2-7. Germline V gene data show CDR1 as MGHDK and CDR2 as SYGVNS. The CDR3 totals 17 residues. For the CDR3, the DNA is TGCGCCAGCAGTCCGCCGGTCGGGAGCCTCCTCTACAATGAGCAGTACTTC. It codes for CASSPPVGSLLYNEQYF.

The chain carries TRBV29-1 and TRBJ2-3, with D possibly matching TRBD2 (6 bases). The V and J ends lost 0 bases and 5 bases respectively, with 15 bases between them. Germline lookup yields CDR1 SQVTM and CDR2 ANQGSEA. The CDR3 length is 15 residues. CDR3 bases: TGCAGCGTTGAAGATCAGGAGGGCGCTTTAGATACGCAGTATTTT. This codes for CSVEDQEGALDTQYF.

The chain couples TRBV7-9 to TRBJ1-5, with D possibly being TRBD1 (6 bases). Looked up from germline, CDR1 is SEHNR and CDR2 is FQNEAQ (reference sequence). The CDR3 length is 14 residues. Deletions cut 8 bases from V and 7 bases from J, with 18 bases between. The CDR3 DNA follows: TGTGCCAGCGGACCGGACAGTCCTAAGCAGCCCCAGCATTTT. It specifies CASGPDSPKQPQHF.

A few counts support this clonotype. CDR3 protein: CSVVGGRYNEQYF. The CDR3 DNA reads as TGCAGCGTTGTAGGGGGCCGGTACAATGAGCAGTACTTC. The V call is TRBV29-1, the J call TRBJ2-1, with TRBD1 identical over 7 bases. The end of the DNA aligns better with TRBJ2-7, so the J call may be wrong. The CDR3 spans 13 residues. Germline V gene lookup returns CDR1 SQVTM and CDR2 ANQGSEA.

This clonotype was recorded a few times. J is TRBJ1-6 and V is TRBV5-1; D not resolved. Germline CDR1 is SGHRS and CDR2 is YFSETQ. The CDR3 sequence is 12 residues long. Trimming took off 3 bases at V and 10 bases at J, with 8 bases between the two ends. The CDR3 DNA sequence: TGCGCCAGCAGCTCGTTGGAGTCACCCCTCCACTTT. Translating gives CASSSLESPLHF.

This clonotype has just a few counts. The rearrangement links TRBV4-1 to TRBJ2-1, with D possibly matching TRBD2 (6 bases). This CDR3 is 17 amino acids long. V lost 10 bases and J lost 0, with 22 bases in between. The germline V gene has CDR1 MGHRA and CDR2 YSYEKL. The CDR3 DNA follows: TGCGCCACCGGAGGTGGGGGTAGCGGACTCTCCTACAATGAGCAGTTCTTC. Translated, it gives CATGGGGSGLSYNEQFF.

Comment on this clonotype: Just one base apart from a much larger clone, this may be a read error. The V and J genes are TRBV2 and TRBJ1-4; D gene uncertain. Germline CDR1 and CDR2: SNHLY and FYNNEI. This CDR3 spans 15 amino acids. V shed 4 bases and J shed 8 bases, with 17 bases lying between them. The CDR3 here is CASSARRDPGEKLFF. CDR3 DNA sequence: TGTGCCAGCAGTGCCCGCCGAGACCCGGGCGAAAAACTGTTTTTT.

This clonotype was observed a single time. The chain links TRBV6-5 to TRBJ2-5; TRBD1 aligns across 9 bases. The V segment lost 10 bases and the J segment 6 bases; nucleotides outside the gene matches: 15. CDR3 length: 15 amino acids. Germline V gene lookup returns CDR1 MNHEY and CDR2 SVGAGI. The CDR3 DNA reads TGTGCCACCTGGGGTGAAGGACAGGGGAGGAAGACCCAGTACTTC. Encoded protein: CATWGEGQGRKTQYF.

The chain is built from TRBV11-2 and TRBJ2-7; 10 nucleotides match TRBD2. The J call may be incorrect, as the DNA end agrees better with TRBJ2-5. Germline assignment: CDR1 SGHAT and CDR2 FQNNGV. This CDR3 has 16 residues. The CDR3 spells CASSLEASGSLWTQYF. The CDR3 bases are TGTGCCAGCAGCTTAGAGGCTAGCGGGAGTCTTTGGACCCAGTACTTC.

This CDR3 reads CVNSQDNLGVRDGYQETQYF. CDR3 coding DNA: TGTGTCAACAGCCAAGATAATTTAGGCGTTAGGGACGGATACCAAGAGACCCAGTACTTC. The chain links TRBV4-2 to TRBJ2-5; the D call may be TRBD1 or TRBD2 (5 bases each). This CDR3 is 20 amino acids long. Germline V CDR1 and CDR2: LGHNA, YNFKEQ.

The rearrangement links TRBV19 to TRBJ1-5; D gene unclear. Looked up from germline, CDR1 is LNHDA and CDR2 is SQIVND (reference sequence). The CDR3 consists of 14 residues. V lost 11 bases, J lost 1 base, and 15 bases lay in between. The CDR3 nucleotides read TGTGCCGCGGCGCCGGAGGCAAGCAATCAGCCCCAGCATTTT. It translates to CAAAPEASNQPQHF. Full variable domain (missing parts from reference TRBV19 and TRBJ1-5): DGGITQSPKYLFRKEGQNVTLSCEQNLNHDAMYWYRQDPGQGLRLIYYSQIVNDFQKGDIAEGYSVSREKKESFPLTVTSAQKNPTAFYLCAAAPEASNQPQHFGDGTRLSIL.

The chain has TRBV20-1 and TRBJ2-1, with 7 nucleotides matching TRBD2. With V trimmed by 0 bases and J by 9 bases, 8 bases remained unmatched. Germline V lookup: CDR1 DFQATT, CDR2 SNEGSKA (reference sequence). The CDR3 runs to 14 residues. CDR3: CSARDWAGGGEQFF. CDR3 coding DNA: TGCAGTGCTAGAGATTGGGCAGGCGGGGGTGAGCAGTTCTTC.

J is TRBJ2-1 and V is TRBV3-1; a weak D match, TRBD2 (6 bases). The V end lost 0 bases, the J end lost 8 bases, and 17 bases lay between the germline ends. Germline CDR1 reads LGHDT; CDR2 reads YNNKEL (reference sequence). There are 16 residues in the CDR3. DNA for the CDR3: TGTGCCAGCAGCCAAGAGGGAGGAAACCAGTTCGATGAGCAGTTCTTC. It encodes CASSQEGGNQFDEQFF.